The next 9 T cell receptor beta chains were all read from a single sample in a study of T cell responses to AZD1222 COVID-19 vaccine. Sequencing was performed with immunoSEQ multiplex PCR; in TCRdb, only in-frame clones are kept and a portion is missing. The sample includes about 94,000 clones, roughly 90% seen only once; the top ten take 9.5% to 13%. The specimen was peripheral blood, collected 28 days after the second AZD1222 dose. These receptors were collected from an adult who received the AZD1222 COVID-19 vaccine.

This chain connects TRBV28 to TRBJ2-3; perhaps TRBD2 as D (6 bases). The germline V and J ends were trimmed by 5 bases and 2 bases, with 20 bases remaining between them. The length of the CDR3 is 17 residues. Per the germline V gene, CDR1 is MDHEN and CDR2 is SYDVKM. As DNA, the CDR3 is TGTGCCAGCAGTGCCTGGGAGGACTCCTCCTTCACAGATACGCAGTATTTT. Encoded protein: CASSAWEDSSFTDTQYF. The complete variable domain, with remaining parts taken from reference TRBV28 and TRBJ2-3, reads DVKVTQSSRYLVKRTGEKVFLECVQDMDHENMFWYRQDPGLGLRLIYFSYDVKMKEKGDIPEGYSVSREKKERFSLILESASTNQTSMYLCASSAWEDSSFTDTQYFGPGTRLTVL.

This sequence joins TRBV5-5 and TRBJ1-3, with TRBD1 as a possible D gene (6 bases). With 2 bases removed from V and 3 bases from J, the gap between germline ends came to 12 bases. The germline gives CDR1 SGHKS, CDR2 YYEKEE (reference sequence). This CDR3 contains 15 residues. The CDR3 bases are TGTGCCAGCAGCTTTGACAGGTCGATTGGAAACACCATATATTTT. Translation gives CASSFDRSIGNTIYF.

The gene calls are TRBV6-6 and TRBJ1-5; 9 nucleotides line up with TRBD1. CDR3 length: 16 residues. J gave up 6 bases and V 6 bases, and 12 bases lay outside the gene matches. Per germline, CDR1 MNHNY and CDR2 SVGAGI (reference sequence). CDR3 bases: TGTGCCAGCAGCCGACTTGCCGGGACAGGGACTCAGCCCCAGCATTTT. Protein product: CASSRLAGTGTQPQHF.

This clone was recorded once. V usage is TRBV6-5 and J usage is TRBJ1-2, with 7 positions matching TRBD1. This CDR3 spans 14 amino acids. Germline V gene lookup returns CDR1 MNHEY and CDR2 SVGAGI. V shed 6 bases and J 4 bases; nucleotides not matched to a gene: 8. The CDR3 DNA sequence: TGTGCCAGCAGAACATCACAGGGGCCCTATGGCTACACCTTC. Protein sequence: CASRTSQGPYGYTF.

V and J are TRBV19 and TRBJ2-2, with TRBD2 matching 15 bases. Trimming took 4 bases from V and 3 from J; bases not matched to a gene: 15. CDR3 length equals 21 residues. Germline-derived CDR1 and CDR2 are LNHDA and SQIVND (reference sequence). The CDR3 reads CASSKGLVGTSGGSYTGELFF. CDR3 coding DNA: TGTGCCAGTAGTAAGGGCCTAGTGGGGACTAGCGGGGGGTCATACACCGGGGAGCTGTTTTTT.

In nucleotides, the CDR3 is TGTGCCAGCAGTTTTAAGGCAGGACTAGTTCCCCGAAGGAGCACAGATACGCAGTATTTT. It is translated as CASSFKAGLVPRRSTDTQYF. J is TRBJ2-3 and V is TRBV27, with TRBD2 matching over 7 bases. V was pared by 3 bases and J by 0 bases, with 18 bases of the junction left unmatched. The germline CDR1 and CDR2 sequences are MNHEY and SMNVEV (reference sequence). The CDR3 spans 20 residues.

The rearrangement joins TRBV7-2 to TRBJ2-3; 11 bases fit TRBD1. The germline V gene encodes CDR1 SGHTA and CDR2 FQGNSA. The CDR3 has 15 amino acids. Losses at the gene ends were 4 bases for V and 4 bases for J; bases not matched to a gene: 4. CDR3 in DNA: TGTGCCAGCAGCTCCGGGACAGGGGGGGCAGATACGCAGTATTTT. The encoded protein is CASSSGTGGADTQYF.

The V call is TRBV11-3, the J call TRBJ2-1, with D perhaps TRBD2 (6 bases). The CDR3 sequence is 16 residues long. Germline loops: CDR1 SGHNT, CDR2 YENEEA. The V and J ends lost 2 bases and 6 bases respectively, with 17 bases between them. The CDR3 reads CASSLQGSGAFNEQFF. In nucleotides, the CDR3 is TGTGCCAGCAGCTTACAGGGTAGCGGAGCCTTCAATGAGCAGTTCTTC.

V and J are TRBV30 and TRBJ2-7; 9 positions match TRBD1. The ends lost 2 bases at V and 5 bases at J; junction bases unmatched: 10. The CDR3 extends over 15 amino acids. Per the germline V gene, CDR1 is GTSNPN and CDR2 is SVGIG (reference sequence). The CDR3 spells CAWSFTDRGGHEQYF. The CDR3 region has the DNA TGTGCCTGGAGTTTTACGGACAGGGGAGGCCACGAGCAGTACTTC.